This T cell receptor beta chain was sequenced for a study of beta chain features in type 1 diabetes. The whole isolated RNA underwent reverse transcription, so sequencing captured expressed TCRB transcripts. The table came from immunoSEQ multiplex PCR; TCRdb's copy has only in-frame clones and leaves some out. The sample holds hundreds of thousands of clones, about an eighth seen once. Overall study results and limits: There was a moderate but significant shortening of TCRB CDR3s in all four CD4+ subsets of Type 1 diabetes patients.

In regard to this clone: Antigen specificity is unknown.

This TCR came from a woman in her late teens or twenties in good health. What was sequenced was naive CD4+ T cells from blood.

Here the CDR3 DNA reads TGTGCCAGCAGTGCTGGGACAGGGGGCAACTATGGCTACACCTTC. Encoded protein: CASSAGTGGNYGYTF. V is TRBV25-1 and J is TRBJ1-2, with 12 bases that match TRBD1. After removal of 4 bases from V and 2 bases from J, the junction contained 2 bases not matched to a gene. CDR1 MGHDK and CDR2 SYGVNS come from the germline V gene. The CDR3 has 15 amino acids.